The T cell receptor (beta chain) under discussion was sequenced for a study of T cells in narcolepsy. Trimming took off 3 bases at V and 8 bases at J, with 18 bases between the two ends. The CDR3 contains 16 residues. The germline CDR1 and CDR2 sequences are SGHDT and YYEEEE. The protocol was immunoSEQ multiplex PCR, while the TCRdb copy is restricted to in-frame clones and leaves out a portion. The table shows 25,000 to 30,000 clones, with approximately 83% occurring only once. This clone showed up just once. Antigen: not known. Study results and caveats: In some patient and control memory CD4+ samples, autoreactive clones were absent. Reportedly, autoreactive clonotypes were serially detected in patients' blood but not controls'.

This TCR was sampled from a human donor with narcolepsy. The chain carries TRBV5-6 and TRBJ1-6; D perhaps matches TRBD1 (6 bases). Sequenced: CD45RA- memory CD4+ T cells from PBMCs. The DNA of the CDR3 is TGTGCCAGCAGCTACAAAACGGACAGCCCATATTCACCCCTCCACTTT. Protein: CASSYKTDSPYSPLHF.